A single sample gave rise to the 22 T cell receptor beta chains below, sequenced in a study of identical twins. TCRdb re-derived calls from the 5' RACE reads in MiXCR, one entry per CDR3 protein. The sample gives some 590,000 distinct CDR3 sequences, around a tenth of which show up once; roughly 3.2% is in the top ten. These sequences were also reported in another study, on yellow fever vaccine responses in identical twins.

The sequencing sample was made of PBMCs. These TCRs come from a woman aged 18-29 years in good health.

The rearrangement joins TRBV6-2 or TRBV6-3 to TRBJ2-2, with TRBD2 as a possible D gene (6 bases). Germline values: CDR1 MNHEY, CDR2 SVGEGT. Trimming took off 6 bases at V and 3 bases at J, with 8 bases between the two ends. This CDR3 contains 13 residues. The CDR3 region is CASSRDYTGELFF. The CDR3 DNA sequence: TGTGCCAGCAGCCGGGACTACACCGGGGAGCTGTTTTTT.

This rearrangement joins TRBV7-9 to TRBJ2-3, with no clear D. The CDR3 has 15 residues. Trimming left V 5 bases short and J 3 bases short, with 15 bases between. Germline V lookup: CDR1 SEHNR, CDR2 FQNEAQ (reference sequence). The CDR3 nucleotides are TGTGCCAGCAGCCGTCGACAAGGGAAAACAGATACGCAGTATTTT. It codes for CASSRRQGKTDTQYF.

At least ten counts were recorded for this clonotype. The chain employs TRBV4-3 and TRBJ1-1, with a weak D call TRBD1 (6 bases). Germline V CDR1 and CDR2: LGHNA, YSLEER. V was cut by 4 bases and J by 6 bases, with 12 bases left in between. The CDR3 runs to 13 residues. The CDR3, as DNA: TGCGCCAGCAGCCTTTACAGGGCATCTGAAGCTTTCTTT. Translating it yields CASSLYRASEAFF.

This clonotype was observed a few times. The chain has TRBV4-3 and TRBJ2-7, with 8 nucleotides matching TRBD1. The CDR3 runs 17 residues. Germline CDR1 and CDR2: LGHNA and YSLEER. The trim removed 1 base at V and 4 bases at J, leaving 12 bases unmatched. The CDR3 DNA reads as TGCGCCAGCAGCCAAGGCTCGGTTGGGCAGGGGGCGTACGAGCAGTACTTC. This translates into CASSQGSVGQGAYEQYF.

This rearrangement joins TRBV29-1 to TRBJ1-1; D may be TRBD1 (5 bases). Per germline, CDR1 SQVTM and CDR2 ANQGSEA. The CDR3 contains 14 residues. Trimming stripped 5 bases from V and 0 bases from J, with 13 bases between. The CDR3 coding sequence is TGCAGCGTTTCGGCAGGGAATCTGAACACTGAAGCTTTCTTT. Translating gives CSVSAGNLNTEAFF.

This clonotype was seen many times. The genes are TRBV5-1 and TRBJ1-2, with TRBD1 identical over 7 bases. There are 13 residues in the CDR3. Trimming cost V 4 bases and J 1 base; bases outside gene matches: 1. CDR1 and CDR2 from the germline V gene are SGHRS and YFSETQ. The CDR3 sequence is CASSRDSNYGYTF. The CDR3 DNA reads TGCGCCAGCAGCCGGGACAGTAACTATGGCTACACCTTC.

The J gene is TRBJ2-1, the V gene TRBV5-4; D is ambiguous. From germline, CDR1 is SGHNT and CDR2 YYREEE (reference sequence). This CDR3 has 14 amino acids. Trimming cost V 2 bases and J 0 bases, with 6 bases left between them. The CDR3 protein is CASSLEVSYNEQFF. Here the CDR3 DNA reads TGTGCCAGCAGCTTAGAAGTCTCCTACAATGAGCAGTTCTTC.

This clonotype was seen repeatedly, ten times or more. This rearrangement joins TRBV29-1 to TRBJ2-1; D is possibly TRBD2 (7 bases). This CDR3 spans 13 amino acids. Germline-derived CDR1 and CDR2 are SQVTM and ANQGSEA. V was shortened by 0 bases and J by 9 bases, with 12 bases between the two germline ends. CDR3 sequence (DNA): TGCAGCGTTGAAGAAGGGGGGGATAGTGAGCAGTTCTTC. Protein: CSVEEGGDSEQFF.

In its sample, this clonotype was seen many times. The CDR3 spells CSVDHRDPEAFF. In DNA form, the CDR3 reads TGCAGCGTTGATCACAGGGACCCTGAAGCTTTCTTT. The chain employs TRBV29-1 and TRBJ1-1, with a possible D match to TRBD1 (6 bases). V was cut by 3 bases and J by 6 bases, with 11 bases left in between. This CDR3 is built from 12 residues. Germline V lookup: CDR1 SQVTM, CDR2 ANQGSEA.

This clonotype was detected only a few times. CDR3 sequence (DNA): TGCAGCGTTGAAGATGGGAGGGGGGGCGCGTACACTGAAGCTTTCTTT. Amino acids: CSVEDGRGGAYTEAFF. The chain carries TRBV29-1 and TRBJ1-1; D may be TRBD1 (6 bases). The germline V and J ends were trimmed by 0 bases and 3 bases, with 17 bases remaining between them. This CDR3 has 16 residues. CDR1 is SQVTM and CDR2 is ANQGSEA in the germline V gene.

This chain connects TRBV10-1 to TRBJ2-3, with D uncertain. Between the trimmed V and J ends, which lost 3 bases and 0 bases, there was a span of 10 bases. The germline V gene encodes CDR1 WNHNN and CDR2 SYGVQD (reference sequence). This CDR3 comprises 15 residues. The CDR3 region is CASSDTTVSTDTQYF. The CDR3 DNA sequence: TGCGCCAGCAGTGACACAACGGTTAGCACAGATACGCAGTATTTT.

Only a few counts were recorded for this clonotype. The chain combines TRBV20-1 with TRBJ1-5; 7 bases map to TRBD1. Germline trimming cut 6 bases from V and 4 bases from J; bases unmatched to any gene: 15. Germline CDR1 reads DFQATT; CDR2 reads SNEGSKA (reference sequence). CDR3 size: 16 residues. The CDR3 is CSALGQASYLNQPQHF. The CDR3 DNA reads TGCAGTGCCCTTGGACAGGCGTCCTACCTTAATCAGCCCCAGCATTTT.

This clonotype came up a few times. The chain has TRBV28 and TRBJ2-2; 9 nucleotides agree with TRBD1. V dropped 5 bases and J dropped 3; count of bases not matched to a gene: 13. The CDR3 is made up of 18 amino acids. The germline V gene has CDR1 MDHEN and CDR2 SYDVKM. The chain's CDR3 is CASSTGGFYSRYTGELFF. Here the CDR3 DNA reads TGTGCCAGCAGTACAGGGGGCTTTTATTCAAGATACACCGGGGAGCTGTTTTTT.

This chain joins TRBV6-2 or TRBV6-3 and TRBJ2-7, with TRBD1 matching over 8 bases. Losses at the gene ends were 10 bases for V and 12 bases for J; bases not matched to a gene: 17. This CDR3 is 13 amino acids long. From germline, CDR1 is MNHEY and CDR2 SVGEGT. CDR3 sequence reads: CATTNGQGAGLYF. The CDR3 bases are TGTGCCACGACCAATGGACAGGGAGCTGGTCTGTACTTC.

The chain employs TRBV20-1 and TRBJ2-1; 9 nucleotides agree with TRBD2. The germline gives CDR1 DFQATT, CDR2 SNEGSKA (reference sequence). V lost 8 bases, J lost 4 bases, and 12 bases stayed unmatched. This CDR3 contains 15 residues. Here the CDR3 reads CSTKRASGKYNEQFF. CDR3 DNA sequence: TGCAGTACAAAGAGGGCTAGCGGGAAGTACAATGAGCAGTTCTTC.

This clonotype was seen at least ten times. The J gene is TRBJ2-7, the V gene TRBV5-6; D gene ambiguous. The CDR3 runs 14 residues. Between the trimmed V and J ends, which lost 4 bases and 0 bases, there was a span of 11 bases. From germline, CDR1 is SGHDT and CDR2 YYEEEE. The CDR3 nucleotides are TGTGCCAGCAGCCAAGCGCCTTTCTCCTACGAGCAGTACTTC. As protein: CASSQAPFSYEQYF.

Many counts were recorded for this clonotype. This chain joins TRBV12-3 or TRBV12-4 and TRBJ2-1, with 10 bases fitting TRBD1. CDR3 length: 17 amino acids. V lost 6 bases and J lost 7; bases outside the gene matches: 15. CDR3 sequence reads: CASSHIGDRGIGNEQFF. DNA for the CDR3: TGTGCCAGCAGCCATATTGGGGACAGGGGTATTGGTAATGAGCAGTTCTTC.

This clonotype was seen many times. J is TRBJ2-1 and V is TRBV4-3, with D perhaps TRBD1 (6 bases). The germline gives CDR1 LGHNA, CDR2 YSLEER. Deletions cut 1 base from V and 5 bases from J, with 18 bases between. The CDR3 loop spans 17 amino acids. The CDR3 DNA is TGCGCCAGCAGCCAAGGAACTTACGGGACAAAGGACAATGAGCAGTTCTTC. Translating gives CASSQGTYGTKDNEQFF.

This clonotype was counted many times. The chain couples TRBV12-3 or TRBV12-4 to TRBJ2-2, with D perhaps TRBD2 (6 bases). This CDR3 has 15 residues. V was trimmed by 7 bases and J by 0 bases, leaving 12 bases between them. The CDR3 spells CASKPGGTNTGELFF. DNA of the CDR3: TGTGCCAGCAAACCCGGGGGTACGAACACCGGGGAGCTGTTTTTT.

The J gene is TRBJ2-3, the V gene TRBV6-2 or TRBV6-3; TRBD2 aligns across 11 bases. CDR1 and CDR2 from the germline V gene are MNHEY and SVGEGT. The junction had 2 bases not matched to a gene; V was cut back by 5 bases and J by 1 base. This CDR3 contains 15 residues. CDR3 amino acids: CASSKLAGGTDTQYF. The CDR3 bases are TGTGCCAGCAGTAAACTAGCGGGGGGCACAGATACGCAGTATTTT.

This clonotype has a count of ten or more. V and J are TRBV6-4 and TRBJ2-1; D gene ambiguous. The CDR3 contains 13 residues. Trimming took off 2 bases at V and 6 bases at J, with 8 bases between the two ends. The V gene's germline CDR1 is MRHNA and CDR2 SNTAGT. CDR3 amino acids: CASSDRYRNEQFF. CDR3 DNA sequence: TGTGCCAGCAGTGACAGGTACCGCAATGAGCAGTTCTTC.

This clonotype was seen ten or more times. This chain connects TRBV7-8 to TRBJ2-3; 9 bases are shared with TRBD1. From germline, CDR1 is SGHVS and CDR2 FQNEAQ. The CDR3 length is 16 residues. Germline trimming cut 0 bases from V and 2 bases from J; bases unmatched to any gene: 3. The DNA of the CDR3 is TGTGCCAGCAGCTTAGCAACAGGGGGCCCCACAGATACGCAGTATTTT. This gives the protein CASSLATGGPTDTQYF.